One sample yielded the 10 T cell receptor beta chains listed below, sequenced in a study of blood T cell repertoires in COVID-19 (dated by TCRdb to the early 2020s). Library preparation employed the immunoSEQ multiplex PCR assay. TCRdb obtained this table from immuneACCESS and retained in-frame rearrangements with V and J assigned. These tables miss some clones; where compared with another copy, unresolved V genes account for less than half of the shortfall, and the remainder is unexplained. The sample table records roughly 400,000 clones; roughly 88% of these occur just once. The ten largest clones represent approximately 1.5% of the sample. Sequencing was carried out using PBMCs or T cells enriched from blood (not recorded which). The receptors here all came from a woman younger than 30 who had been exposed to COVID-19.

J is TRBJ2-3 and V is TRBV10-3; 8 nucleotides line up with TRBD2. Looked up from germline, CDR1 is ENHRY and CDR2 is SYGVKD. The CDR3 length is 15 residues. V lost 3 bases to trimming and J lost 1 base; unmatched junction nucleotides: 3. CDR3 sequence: CAISEGAGGTDTQYF. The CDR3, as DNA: TGTGCCATCAGTGAAGGAGCGGGGGGCACAGATACGCAGTATTTT.

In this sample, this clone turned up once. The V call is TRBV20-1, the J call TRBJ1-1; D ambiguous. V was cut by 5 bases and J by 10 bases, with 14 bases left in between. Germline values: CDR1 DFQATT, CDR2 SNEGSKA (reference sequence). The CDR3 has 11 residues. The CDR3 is CSARTPSGAFF. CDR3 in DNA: TGCAGTGCTCGCACGCCGTCAGGAGCTTTCTTT.

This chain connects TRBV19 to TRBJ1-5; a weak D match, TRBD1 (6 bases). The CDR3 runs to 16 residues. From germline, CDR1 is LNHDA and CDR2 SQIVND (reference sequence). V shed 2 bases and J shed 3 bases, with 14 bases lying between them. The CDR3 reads CASSIRGSGDNQPQHF. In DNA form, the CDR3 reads TGTGCCAGTAGTATACGAGGATCAGGGGACAATCAGCCCCAGCATTTT.

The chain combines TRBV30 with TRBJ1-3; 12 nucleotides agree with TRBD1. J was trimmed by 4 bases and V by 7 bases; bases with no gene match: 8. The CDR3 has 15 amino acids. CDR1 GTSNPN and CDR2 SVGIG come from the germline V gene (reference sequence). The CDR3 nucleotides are TGTGCCTTGTCCGGGACAGGGGGCAAGGGAAACACCATATATTTT. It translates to CALSGTGGKGNTIYF.

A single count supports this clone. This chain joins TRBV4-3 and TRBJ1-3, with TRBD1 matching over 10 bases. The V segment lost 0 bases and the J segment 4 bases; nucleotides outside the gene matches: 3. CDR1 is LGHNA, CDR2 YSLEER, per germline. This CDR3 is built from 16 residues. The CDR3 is CASSQDSTGGGNTIYF. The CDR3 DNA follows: TGCGCCAGCAGCCAAGATTCGACAGGGGGCGGAAACACCATATATTTT.

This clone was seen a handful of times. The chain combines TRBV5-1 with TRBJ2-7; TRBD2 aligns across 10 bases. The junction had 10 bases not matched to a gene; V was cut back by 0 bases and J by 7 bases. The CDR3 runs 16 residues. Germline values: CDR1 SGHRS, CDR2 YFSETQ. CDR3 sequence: CASSLDEGLASNEQYF. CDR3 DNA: TGCGCCAGCAGCTTGGACGAGGGACTAGCGTCAAATGAGCAGTACTTC. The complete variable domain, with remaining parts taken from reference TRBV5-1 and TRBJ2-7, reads KAGVTQTPRYLIKTRGQQVTLSCSPISGHRSVSWYQQTPGQGLQFLFEYFSETQRNKGNFPGRFSGRQFSNSRSEMNVSTLELGDSALYLCASSLDEGLASNEQYFGPGTRLTVT.

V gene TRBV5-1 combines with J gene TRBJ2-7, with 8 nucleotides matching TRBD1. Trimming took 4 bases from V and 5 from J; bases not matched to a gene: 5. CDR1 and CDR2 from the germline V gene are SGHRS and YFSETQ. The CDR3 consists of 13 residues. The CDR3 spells CASSQTGGHEQYF. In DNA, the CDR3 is TGCGCCAGCAGCCAAACAGGGGGACACGAGCAGTACTTC. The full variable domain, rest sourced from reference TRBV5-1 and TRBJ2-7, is KAGVTQTPRYLIKTRGQQVTLSCSPISGHRSVSWYQQTPGQGLQFLFEYFSETQRNKGNFPGRFSGRQFSNSRSEMNVSTLELGDSALYLCASSQTGGHEQYFGPGTRLTVT.

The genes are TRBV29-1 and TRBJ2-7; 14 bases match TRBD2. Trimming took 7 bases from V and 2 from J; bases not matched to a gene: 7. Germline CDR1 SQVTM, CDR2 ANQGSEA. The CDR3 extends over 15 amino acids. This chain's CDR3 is CSGRTSGGPPYEQYF. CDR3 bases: TGCAGCGGCAGGACTAGCGGGGGGCCCCCCTACGAGCAGTACTTC.

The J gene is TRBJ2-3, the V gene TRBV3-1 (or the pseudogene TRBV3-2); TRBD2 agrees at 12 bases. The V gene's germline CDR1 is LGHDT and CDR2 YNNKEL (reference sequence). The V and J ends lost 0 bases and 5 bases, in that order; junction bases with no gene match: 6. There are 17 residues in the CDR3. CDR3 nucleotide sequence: TGTGCCAGCAGCCAAGACCTAGCGGGAGGGGTGAAAGATACGCAGTATTTT. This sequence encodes CASSQDLAGGVKDTQYF.

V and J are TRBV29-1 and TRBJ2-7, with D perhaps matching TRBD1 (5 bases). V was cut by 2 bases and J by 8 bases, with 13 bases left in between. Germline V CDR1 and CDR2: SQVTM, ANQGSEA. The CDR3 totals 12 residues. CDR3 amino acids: CSVEMGPDKQYF. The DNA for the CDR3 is TGCAGCGTTGAAATGGGGCCCGACAAGCAGTACTTC.